This T cell receptor beta chain was observed in a study of CD8 T cells in ankylosing spondylitis. Turning to this clonotype: Its antigen is currently unknown.

After removal of 6 bases from V and 11 bases from J, the junction contained 11 bases not matched to a gene. The CDR3 runs 13 residues. Using its own MiXCR run on the 5' RACE reads, TCRdb lists one record per CDR3 protein. The top ten hold about 16% of the sample, which has a few hundred thousand distinct CDR3 sequences, around 20% seen once. Study findings and constraints: Disease-linked clones, CD8+, were relatively rare in peripheral blood. Prior work had noted some motif variants in reactive arthritis blood and synovial fluid. Clones linked to disease were reported to show significant enrichment in matched ankylosing spondylitis synovial fluid. A TCR beta motif of eight or nine highly homologous variants seemed to mark ankylosing spondylitis blood.

Sequenced input: blood, either unsorted or a sorted T cell fraction (not recorded which). The chain uses TRBV12-3 or TRBV12-4 and TRBJ1-1, with 8 bases lining up with TRBD1. The TCR originated in a male donor with ankylosing spondylitis. The CDR3 DNA follows: TGTGCCAGCAGCTCCGACAGGGGACGGTCCGCTTTCTTT. Translated: CASSSDRGRSAFF.